The count of the clone carrying this T cell receptor (beta chain) is one. Its antigen remains unknown. This sample was taken from a study of monozygotic twins with cystic fibrosis. Study-level points and caveats: Monozygotic CF twin pairs shared significantly more nucleotide-identical clonotypes than unrelated CF individuals did.

TCRdb's copy holds only in-frame clones and misses some; the assay was immunoSEQ multiplex PCR. Here the sample spans 15,000 or so clones, 80% to 90% being singletons. Sequenced: blood. The sequence was obtained from a boy aged 5-17 years with cystic fibrosis.

CDR3 amino acids: CSVERGHSSNGYTF. The CDR3 nucleotides are TGCAGCGTTGAAAGGGGACACAGTTCCAATGGCTACACCTTC. The chain has TRBV29-1 and TRBJ1-2; D may be TRBD1 (6 bases). CDR1 is SQVTM and CDR2 is ANQGSEA in the germline V gene. V lost 2 bases to trimming and J lost 6 bases, with 16 bases between them. This CDR3 contains 14 residues.